The T cell receptor (beta chain) described here comes from a study of shared clonotypes between healthy human individuals. Findings and limits, study-wide: Between four donors, naive CD4 clonotypes were shared at a level of about 5.3%. Generation of non-shared clonotypes was less probable than generation of clonotypes shared by all four donors.

V lost 0 bases and J lost 2, with 2 bases in between. The CDR3 loop spans 13 amino acids. The germline V gene has CDR1 WNHNN and CDR2 SYGVQD (reference sequence). Deep was the level used in running the assay. In the original processing: For the immunoSEQ data, sequences were junction-only without quality scores, so filtering differed. Sequenced by immunoSEQ multiplex PCR; TCRdb stores in-frame clones only, minus some. V, J and clone size derive from that table, while D and trimming were established from the DNA sequence. In the table there are approximately 1.4 million clones, under 99% of which are singletons. This clone has more than one count but fewer than ten. As yet, its antigen is unknown.

The sequenced sample was naive CD4+ T cells sorted from blood. As for subset: CD45RA+ positively selected. V is TRBV10-1 and J is TRBJ2-1; D ambiguous. The source is a young man in good health. DNA of the CDR3: TGCGCCAGCAGTGAGTCGACCTACAATGAGCAGTTCTTC. Amino acids: CASSESTYNEQFF.